The present T cell receptor (beta chain) was sequenced within a study of post-analysis software for immune sequencing data. Background on the study: Included courses were relapsing-remitting and secondary progressive multiple sclerosis; progressive-relapsing multiple sclerosis was also included. The study, taken as a whole, reports: Relative to controls, patients had five TRBV segments at higher frequency, with TRBV5-6, TRBV5-1 and TRBV20-1 among these.

Trimming removed 5 bases at V and 0 bases at J, with 14 bases between. This CDR3 is 14 amino acids long. Germline V gene sequence: CDR1 SQVTM, CDR2 ANQGSEA. This clonotype has ten or more counts. Antigen: not known. Unique molecular identifiers were built into the TCR beta cDNA libraries. Approximately 500,000 cDNA molecules were recovered from an input of about 0.95 to 11 million T cells. One entry per CDR3 protein results from TCRdb running MiXCR on the PCR reads. The repertoire includes 700,000 to 800,000 distinct CDR3 sequences, approximately 30% of them detected once, and about 0.5% sits in the top ten.

The source material was blood. The rearrangement links TRBV29-1 to TRBJ2-7, with unresolved D. The sequence came from a girl aged 10 to 17 with multiple sclerosis. The CDR3: CSVFFGPSSYEQYF. The CDR3 region has the DNA TGCAGCGTTTTCTTTGGCCCGAGCTCCTACGAGCAGTACTTC.